A single sample gave rise to the 5 T cell receptor beta chains below, sequenced in a study of technical replicates of blood from a handful of donors. Some clones are missing from TCRdb's copy, which holds only in-frame ones; the method was immunoSEQ multiplex PCR. In the table there are under 50,000 clones, around 96% of which are singletons. The sequenced material came from T cells isolated from PBMCs. The origin of the receptors is a human donor in good health.

The CDR3 spells CASSRLLAGVYTGELFF. DNA for the CDR3: TGCGCCAGCAGCCGCCTTCTAGCGGGAGTGTACACCGGGGAGCTGTTTTTT. The chain is built from TRBV4-1 and TRBJ2-2, with 10 positions matching TRBD2. In germline, CDR1 is MGHRA, CDR2 YSYEKL. The J segment lost 3 bases and the V segment lost 4 bases, leaving 8 bases of the junction unmatched. CDR3 length: 17 residues.

This chain connects TRBV28 to TRBJ1-2; D is perhaps TRBD1 (6 bases). The CDR3 is made up of 15 amino acids. CDR1 MDHEN and CDR2 SYDVKM come from the germline V gene. V was pared by 5 bases and J by 6 bases, with 19 bases between. This CDR3 is CASSLGQRRGDGYTF. The CDR3 DNA follows: TGTGCCAGCAGTCTCGGACAGCGCCGTGGGGATGGCTACACCTTC.

The chain combines TRBV6-7 with TRBJ1-2, with unresolved D. TRBV6-7 is an ORF, with its function uncertain. V lost 8 bases, J lost 8 bases, and 15 bases lay in between. The CDR3 length is 12 residues. The CDR3, as DNA: TGTGCCAGCCCCGAGGGCCTACAGGGCTACACCTTC. Translated, it gives CASPEGLQGYTF.

The genes are TRBV6-5 and TRBJ1-3; D uncertain. The CDR3 has 14 residues. The V and J ends lost 6 bases and 1 base respectively, with 10 bases between them. Germline CDR1 MNHEY, CDR2 SVGAGI. CDR3 bases: TGTGCCAGCAGAGAAGACAATTCTGGAAACACCATATATTTT. Translating it yields CASREDNSGNTIYF.

The rearrangement joins TRBV4-3 to TRBJ1-5, with 9 bases identical to TRBD1. Trimming at V came to 0 bases and at J to 4 bases, leaving 1 base not matched to a gene. The germline gives CDR1 LGHNA, CDR2 YSLEER. The CDR3 is made up of 15 amino acids. The CDR3 region is CASSQETGGNQPQHF. The CDR3 nucleotides are TGCGCCAGCAGCCAAGAGACAGGGGGTAATCAGCCCCAGCATTTT.